This T cell receptor beta chain is from a study of long-term antiretroviral therapy in people with HIV. Study-level results: HIV repertoire CDR3 lengths ranged less widely than those of controls.

Trimming took 3 bases from V and 3 from J; bases not matched to a gene: 1. Germline CDR1 and CDR2: SGHAT and FQNNGV. The CDR3 is made up of 13 amino acids. The libraries were made with immunoSEQ v3.0 at survey level. TCRdb's copy holds only in-frame clones and misses some; the assay was immunoSEQ multiplex PCR. The sample has around 19,000 clones, more than 70% seen once. As for this clone: Its antigen remains unidentified.

This sequence joins TRBV11-2 and TRBJ2-7, with 8 bases identical to TRBD2. This material consisted of unsorted PBMCs, taken about 2.5 years after starting antiretroviral therapy. The sequence was obtained from a man in his forties with HIV. CDR3 amino acids: CASSFAGGYEQYF. The DNA of the CDR3 is TGTGCCAGCAGCTTCGCGGGGGGCTACGAGCAGTACTTC.